These 5 T cell receptor beta chains came from one sample sequenced in a study of post-analysis software for immune sequencing data. Unique molecular identifiers were built into the TCR beta cDNA libraries. Each CDR3 protein gets one entry after TCRdb re-called the PCR reads with MiXCR. Of more than 350,000 distinct CDR3 sequences listed, about 40% are singletons. Study-level results: The study found TRBV5-6, TRBV5-1 and TRBV20-1 among five or six TRBV segments more frequent in patients than controls.

What these receptors recognize is not known. The sample comprised blood. All receptors come from a girl aged 2-15 years with multiple sclerosis.

The chain joins TRBV28 to TRBJ2-1, with 7 bases matching TRBD2. The CDR3 sequence is 16 residues long. The germline CDR1 and CDR2 sequences are MDHEN and SYDVKM. V trimming: 2 bases; J trimming: 0 bases; junction bases outside the gene matches: 4. CDR3: CASSLQGLGSYNEQFF. CDR3 DNA sequence: TGTGCCAGCAGTTTACAAGGACTAGGCTCCTACAATGAGCAGTTCTTC.

The chain has TRBV24-1 and TRBJ2-3, with 7 positions matching TRBD2. This CDR3 has 15 amino acids. CDR1 is KGHDR and CDR2 is SFDVKD in the germline V gene. V gave up 3 bases and J gave up 2 bases; unmatched junction bases: 4. In nucleotides, the CDR3 is TGTGCCACCAGTGATAACGGGGGGACCACAGATACGCAGTATTTT. It translates to CATSDNGGTTDTQYF.

The table lists this clonotype with a count of one. The chain carries TRBV9 and TRBJ2-1; a weak D match, TRBD2 (6 bases). Looked up from germline, CDR1 is SGDLS and CDR2 is YYNGEE. The V end lost 0 bases, the J end lost 7 bases, and 14 bases lay between the germline ends. The CDR3 covers 15 residues. This chain's CDR3 is CASSVVGGEGNEQFF. CDR3 in DNA: TGTGCCAGCAGCGTAGTAGGCGGGGAAGGGAATGAGCAGTTCTTC.

This clonotype occurred a few times. The gene calls are TRBV12-3 or TRBV12-4 and TRBJ2-7; weak D call: TRBD2 (6 bases). V dropped 5 bases and J dropped 5 bases, with 19 bases sitting between them. The CDR3 sequence is 15 residues long. CDR3 DNA sequence: TGTGCCAGCAGTCCCTTCGGGGGTACGTGGGACGAGCAGTACTTC. This encodes CASSPFGGTWDEQYF.

The chain couples TRBV12-3 or TRBV12-4 to TRBJ2-1; TRBD1 matches 8 bases. This CDR3 spans 15 amino acids. V was clipped by 6 bases and J by 2 bases; unmatched bases: 6. The CDR3 is CASRAGQEPYNEQFF. The CDR3 nucleotides read TGTGCCAGCAGGGCGGGACAGGAACCCTACAATGAGCAGTTCTTC.